The sequence of this T cell receptor beta chain was determined in a study of CD8 T cells in ankylosing spondylitis. Findings of the study overall: A CD8+ phenotype characterized the disease-linked clones, which were relatively rare in peripheral blood.

The V end was cut by 5 bases, the J end by 1 base, with 14 bases between. Germline V gene lookup returns CDR1 SEHNR and CDR2 FQNEAQ (reference sequence). This CDR3 contains 15 residues. Comment on this clonotype: Its antigen is as yet unknown.

The authors made TCR beta libraries by quantitative 5'-RACE with molecular barcodes. TCRdb processed the 5' RACE reads anew with MiXCR; each CDR3 protein has one entry. The repertoire consists of around 320,000 distinct CDR3 sequences, with under 25% occurring once and the leading ten covering around 3.2%. This clonotype was sampled from a female donor with ankylosing spondylitis or in good health (not recorded which). The rearrangement uses TRBV7-9 and TRBJ1-1, with D possibly being TRBD1 (6 bases). The sequencing input was blood, either unsorted or a sorted T cell fraction (not recorded which). Here the CDR3 DNA reads TGTGCCAGCAGCCACCAGACAGGCTCGAACACTGAAGCTTTCTTT. Protein product: CASSHQTGSNTEAFF.